This T cell receptor (beta chain) appears in the sequencing data of a study of tumor-infiltrating lymphocytes in primary liver carcinoma. The authors made TCR beta cDNA from 400 to 550 ng total RNA with a constant-region primer. Three rounds of nested multiplex PCR with slightly modified ARM-PCR produced TCR beta libraries. The opening two PCR rounds, nine to eleven cycles each, paired TRBV1-TRBV30 forward primers with a C-beta reverse primer. TCRdb re-called the multiplex PCR reads with MiXCR, one entry per CDR3 protein. The sample holds 50,000 to 65,000 distinct CDR3 sequences, roughly two thirds seen once. Study-wide findings and caveats: Tumor-adjacent and tumor-blood pairs shared a smaller degree of overlap than tumor region pairs.

This CDR3 spans 14 amino acids. Germline V gene data show CDR1 as SQVTM and CDR2 as ANQGSEA. As concerns this clonotype: The antigen is undetermined. The germline gene is not matched at one end of the junction; a read error may be the cause.

Extraction of RNA together with DNA used about 17-31 mg of unsorted bulk tissue. All tumor samples contained more than 90% viable tumor cells. The specimen sequenced was liver tumor tissue from sampling region 4. As to subset: tumor region T4, right-lateral pole. This receptor was identified in a man aged 40-50 years with primary liver carcinoma and hepatitis B virus infection. This chain joins TRBV29-1 and TRBJ2-3; 11 bases line up with TRBD2. CDR3 DNA: TGCAGCGGACTAGCGGGATTGGGTACAGTTACGCAGTATTTT. This codes for CSGLAGLGTVTQYF.